These T cell receptor beta chains were read from a single sample in a study of T cell changes during pregnancy in multiple sclerosis. Only in-frame clones appear in the TCRdb table, and some are missing; sequencing was by immunoSEQ multiplex PCR. This table has under 50,000 clones, less than 95% appearing once. The input for sequencing was CD4+ T cells from peripheral blood mononuclear cells, taken in the first trimester of pregnancy. These receptors were collected from a female donor in good health, enrolled as a control in a pregnancy study. Both conserved end residues are part of each CDR3. Fields, in order: J gene, V gene, clone size, D gene, CDR3 length, CDR3 DNA, CDR3 protein. D genes are given only for firm matches. Expanded clones get a size class; other rows say once, few or many, or leave the size out.

>TRBJ1-2|TRBV6-5|NA|NA|12
TGTGCCAGCAGTTCCAGGGTTGAGGGCTACACCTTC
CASSSRVEGYTF
>TRBJ1-1|TRBV5-1|NA|TRBD1|14
TGCGCCAGCAGCTTTTCCACAGGGGAGGCTGAAGCTTTCTTT
CASSFSTGEAEAFF
>TRBJ1-4|TRBV19|NA|TRBD1|16
TGTGCCAGTAGTTCGCCGCCGGGACAGGGGCGTGAAAAACTGTTTTTT
CASSSPPGQGREKLFF
>TRBJ1-3|TRBV10-3|few|NA|16
TGTGCCATCAGTGATCCCGGACAGATCTCTGGAAACACCATATATTTT
CAISDPGQISGNTIYF
>TRBJ1-2|TRBV2|NA|NA|14
TGTGCCAGCAGTGAGTCTAACTGGAACTATGGCTACACCTTC
CASSESNWNYGYTF
>TRBJ2-3|TRBV7-9|NA|NA|14
TGTGCCAGCAGCTCCCGAGGGGGGGCAGATACGCAGTATTTT
CASSSRGGADTQYF
>TRBJ2-3|TRBV12-5|NA|TRBD2|15
TGTGCTAGTGGTTTCGGTCTAGCGGAAGGAGATACGCAGTATTTT
CASGFGLAEGDTQYF
>TRBJ2-2|TRBV19|NA|NA|13
TGTGCCAGTAGTATCGGCAGGACCGGGGAGCTGTTTTTT
CASSIGRTGELFF
>TRBJ2-3|TRBV4-1|NA|TRBD2|19
TGCGCCAGCAGCCAAGATCAGTTAGTAGCGGGGGGCCGGACAGATACGCAGTATTTT
CASSQDQLVAGGRTDTQYF
>TRBJ1-4|TRBV19|NA|NA|14
TGTGCCAGCGGCCCAGGGGTAACTAATGAAAAACTGTTTTTT
CASGPGVTNEKLFF
>TRBJ2-7|TRBV30|NA|NA|14
TGTGCCTGGAGTTATGGCGGAGAGCCGGGAGAGCAGTACTTC
CAWSYGGEPGEQYF
>TRBJ1-3|TRBV30|NA|NA|13
TGTGCCTGGAGTGAGACAGGCGGAAACACCATATATTTT
CAWSETGGNTIYF
>TRBJ1-2|TRBV7-9|NA|NA|14
TGTGCCTCAACGCGCCTCGAATCTAACTATGGCTACACCTTC
CASTRLESNYGYTF
>TRBJ1-2|TRBV25-1|NA|NA|15
TGTGCCAGCAGTGAAGCCCCGGACACCTACTATGGCTACACCTTC
CASSEAPDTYYGYTF
>TRBJ2-3|TRBV7-2|NA|NA|15
TGTGCCAGCAGCTTAGTACTCTCTAGCACAGATACGCAGTATTTT
CASSLVLSSTDTQYF
>TRBJ2-1|TRBV5-4|NA|TRBD2|15
TGTGCCAGCAGCACGACTAGCGGGACCGGGAATGAGCAGTTCTTC
CASSTTSGTGNEQFF
>TRBJ2-7|TRBV12-5|once|TRBD2|17
TGTGCTTGTCAGAAGACTAGCGGGGGGTCGAGCTCCTACGAGCAGTACTTC
CACQKTSGGSSSYEQYF
>TRBJ1-2|TRBV10-3|NA|NA|12
TGTGCCATCAGTGTAGGTTTGGAGGGCTACACCTTC
CAISVGLEGYTF
>TRBJ2-1|TRBV6-1|NA|TRBD2|15
TGTGCCAGCAGTCCACGAGAGGGACGGGGGGTTGAGCAGTTCTTC
CASSPREGRGVEQFF
>TRBJ2-7|TRBV10-2|NA|TRBD2|13
TGCGCCAGCACGGCGGGGGGCCGCTACGAGCAGTACTTC
CASTAGGRYEQYF
>TRBJ2-1|TRBV29-1|NA|NA|13
TGCAGCGGCCTACCAACGCTAGTCAATGAGCAGTTCTTC
CSGLPTLVNEQFF
>TRBJ2-7|TRBV5-1|NA|TRBD1|15
TGCGCCAGCAGCTTACGGGACAGGGGGTTCTACGAGCAGTACTTC
CASSLRDRGFYEQYF
>TRBJ2-2|TRBV5-4|NA|TRBD1|17
TGTGCCAGCAGCTCACCGGGACAGGGGTCGAACACCGGGGAGCTGTTTTTT
CASSSPGQGSNTGELFF
>TRBJ1-5|TRBV7-9|few|TRBD1|14
TGTGCCAGCAGCTTAGGAGAGGGACAGCAGCCCCAGCATTTT
CASSLGEGQQPQHF
>TRBJ2-1|TRBV7-2|NA|NA|15
TGTGCCAGCAGCCCCAGACTAAATCCCTACAATGAGCAGTTCTTC
CASSPRLNPYNEQFF
>TRBJ1-5|TRBV29-1|NA|TRBD1|13
TGCAGCGTGGGGGTTGGGCAGGGGGGGCCCCAGCATTTT
CSVGVGQGGPQHF
>TRBJ2-4|TRBV4-1|NA|NA|17
TGCGCCAGCAGCCAAGCGGGAGCGGATCCAGCCAAAAACATTCAGTACTTC
CASSQAGADPAKNIQYF
>TRBJ2-3|TRBV5-1|NA|NA|14
TGCGCCAGCAGCCGAGGACAGAGCACAGATACGCAGTATTTT
CASSRGQSTDTQYF